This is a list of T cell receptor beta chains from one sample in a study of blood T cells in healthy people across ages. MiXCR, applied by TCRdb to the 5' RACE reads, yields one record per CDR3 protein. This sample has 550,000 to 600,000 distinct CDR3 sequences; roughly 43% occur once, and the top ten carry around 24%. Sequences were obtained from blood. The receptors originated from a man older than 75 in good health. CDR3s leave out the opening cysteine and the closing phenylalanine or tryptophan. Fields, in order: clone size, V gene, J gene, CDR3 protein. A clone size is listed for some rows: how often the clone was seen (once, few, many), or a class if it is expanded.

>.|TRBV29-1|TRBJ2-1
SLYGSSPYNEQF
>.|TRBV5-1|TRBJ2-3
ASSPTVSGGLVGTDTQY
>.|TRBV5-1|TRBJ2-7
ASGPNGASYEQY
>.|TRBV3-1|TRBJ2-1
ASSQDLGDEAYNEQF
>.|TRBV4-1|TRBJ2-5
ASSQERGQETQY
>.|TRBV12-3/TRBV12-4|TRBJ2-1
ASSLRGRYNEQF
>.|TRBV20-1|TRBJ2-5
SARVTGQGPPPNIQETQY
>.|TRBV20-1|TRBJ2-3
SARIASGRGTDTQY
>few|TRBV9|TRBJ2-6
ASSVGSGANVLT
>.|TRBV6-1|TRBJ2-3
ASSELAGVADTQY
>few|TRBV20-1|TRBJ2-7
SARATSGFFLEQY
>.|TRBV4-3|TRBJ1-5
ANSQDLGTNQPQH
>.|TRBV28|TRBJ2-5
AGRTGQRETQY
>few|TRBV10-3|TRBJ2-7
AISPPSVEQY
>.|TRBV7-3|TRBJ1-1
ASSIHQGNTEAF
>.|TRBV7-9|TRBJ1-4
ASSFDRGATNEKLF
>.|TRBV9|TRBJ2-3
ASSVVGSGSDTQY
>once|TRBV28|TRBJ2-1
ASRVGAGGFFYNEQF
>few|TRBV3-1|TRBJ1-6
ASSQPNSPLH
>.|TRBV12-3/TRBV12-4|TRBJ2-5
ASSRGPTAETQY
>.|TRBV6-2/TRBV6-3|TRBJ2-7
ASSNSIAGQY
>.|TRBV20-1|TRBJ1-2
SALNEGAPGYT
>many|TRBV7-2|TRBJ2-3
ASSLVAGGTDTQY
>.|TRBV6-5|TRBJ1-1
ASIYSRGGLNTGAF
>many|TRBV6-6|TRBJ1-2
ASSYDNNYGYT
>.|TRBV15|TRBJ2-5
ATSNPQGFQY
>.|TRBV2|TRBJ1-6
ASSLEEGSSYNSPLH
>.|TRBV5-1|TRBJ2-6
ASSLSGQFSLT
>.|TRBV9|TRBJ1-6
ASSVGGGFTSPLH
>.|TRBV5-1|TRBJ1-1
ASSLDGLDTEAF
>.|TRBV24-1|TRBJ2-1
ATSPSLADSYNEQF
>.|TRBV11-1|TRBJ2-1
ASGTSGTNSYNEQF
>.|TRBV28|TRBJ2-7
ASSLIDRGYEQY
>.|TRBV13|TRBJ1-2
ASSLRDRASLYGYT
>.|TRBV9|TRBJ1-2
ASSGQVGSYGYT
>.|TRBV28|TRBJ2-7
ASSLGTVPRPTSEQY
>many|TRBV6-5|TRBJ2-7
ASSYSRGPTYEQY
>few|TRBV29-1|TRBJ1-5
SVAGTGRDNQPQH
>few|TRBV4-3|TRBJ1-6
ASSQDGAPLH
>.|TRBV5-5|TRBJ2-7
ASSGFGTGYYEQY
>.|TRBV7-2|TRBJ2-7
ASSLYGGRLVSEQY
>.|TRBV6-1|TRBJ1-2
ASSVLIRDSYGYT
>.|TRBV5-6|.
ASSSTAVETQY
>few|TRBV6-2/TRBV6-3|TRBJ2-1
ASSLTSGSGSEQF
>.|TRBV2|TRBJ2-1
ASTEESSYNEQF
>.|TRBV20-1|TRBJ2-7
SASRTSGTKEQY
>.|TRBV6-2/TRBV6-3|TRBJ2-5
ASSSGSGQETQY
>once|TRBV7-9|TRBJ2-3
ASSLYTGGLNTDTQY
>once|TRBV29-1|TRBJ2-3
SAGWREGFTDTQY
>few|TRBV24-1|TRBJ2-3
ATSDPRPGGTDTQY